Sequencing of this T cell receptor beta chain was carried out in a study of beta chain features in type 1 diabetes. TCRB transcripts that were expressed got sequenced, as all of the isolated RNA had been reverse transcribed. Generated by immunoSEQ multiplex PCR, the TCRdb table keeps only in-frame clones and is missing some. Of about 270,000 clones in the sample, around 15% were seen once. This clone was detected a few times. Its target is unknown. Study conclusions and caveats: Any PCR bias toward short templates would affect both groups alike. Insertions were fewer and deletions more numerous at VDJ junctions in type 1 diabetes patients. Naive, central memory and regulatory TCRB repertoires appeared more similar among patients than healthy donors. In cDNA sequencing, cells with high TCR expression could be over-represented. When Type 1 diabetes patients were examined, their TCRB CDR3s proved moderately but significantly shorter in all four CD4+ subsets.

Looked up from germline, CDR1 is LNHDA and CDR2 is SQIVND (reference sequence). The junction had 7 bases not matched to a gene; V was cut back by 1 base and J by 9 bases. This CDR3 has 15 residues. The chain uses TRBV19 and TRBJ2-1, with 9 bases fitting TRBD2. This sequence originates from a man in his thirties or forties with type 1 diabetes. The sample taken for sequencing was naive CD4+ T cells from blood. As DNA, the CDR3 is TGTGCCAGTAGTATAGTAGCGGGAGTTTCCGGTGAGCAGTTCTTC. It is translated as CASSIVAGVSGEQFF.